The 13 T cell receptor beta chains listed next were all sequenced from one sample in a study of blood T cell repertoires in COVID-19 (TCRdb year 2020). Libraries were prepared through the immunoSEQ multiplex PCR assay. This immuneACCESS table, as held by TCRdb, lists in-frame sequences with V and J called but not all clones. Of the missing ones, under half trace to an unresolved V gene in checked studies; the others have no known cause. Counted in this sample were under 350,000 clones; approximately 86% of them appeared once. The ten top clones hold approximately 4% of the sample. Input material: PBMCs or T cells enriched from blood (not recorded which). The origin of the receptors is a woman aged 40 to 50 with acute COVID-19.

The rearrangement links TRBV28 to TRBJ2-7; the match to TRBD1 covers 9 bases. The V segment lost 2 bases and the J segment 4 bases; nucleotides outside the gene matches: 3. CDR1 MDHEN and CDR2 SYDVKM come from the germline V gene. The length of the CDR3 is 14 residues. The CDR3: CASSLRDRVYEQYF. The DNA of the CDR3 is TGTGCCAGCAGTTTAAGGGACAGGGTTTACGAGCAGTACTTC.

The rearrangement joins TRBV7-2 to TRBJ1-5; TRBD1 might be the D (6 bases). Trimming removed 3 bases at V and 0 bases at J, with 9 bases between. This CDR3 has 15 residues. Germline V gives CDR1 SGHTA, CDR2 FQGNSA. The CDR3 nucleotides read TGTGCCAGCAGCTTCGGGACATATAGCAATCAGCCCCAGCATTTT. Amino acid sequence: CASSFGTYSNQPQHF.

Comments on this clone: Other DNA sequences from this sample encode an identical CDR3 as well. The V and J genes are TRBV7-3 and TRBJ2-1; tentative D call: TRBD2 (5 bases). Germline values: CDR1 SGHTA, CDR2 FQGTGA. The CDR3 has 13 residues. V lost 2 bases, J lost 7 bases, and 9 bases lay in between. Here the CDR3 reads CASSLPPGNEQFF. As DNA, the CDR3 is TGTGCCAGCAGCTTACCCCCGGGGAATGAGCAGTTCTTC.

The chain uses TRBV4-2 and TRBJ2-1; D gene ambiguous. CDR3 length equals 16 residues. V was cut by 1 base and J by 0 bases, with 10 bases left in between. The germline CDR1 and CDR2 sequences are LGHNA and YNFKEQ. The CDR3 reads CASSQVEQISYNEQFF. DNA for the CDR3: TGTGCCAGCAGCCAAGTTGAACAGATCTCCTACAATGAGCAGTTCTTC.

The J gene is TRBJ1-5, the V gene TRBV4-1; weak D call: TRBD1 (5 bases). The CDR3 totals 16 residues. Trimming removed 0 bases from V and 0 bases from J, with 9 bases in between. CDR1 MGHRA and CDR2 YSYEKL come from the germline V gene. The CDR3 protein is CASSQERQNSNQPQHF. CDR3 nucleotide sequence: TGCGCCAGCAGCCAAGAGCGACAGAATAGCAATCAGCCCCAGCATTTT.

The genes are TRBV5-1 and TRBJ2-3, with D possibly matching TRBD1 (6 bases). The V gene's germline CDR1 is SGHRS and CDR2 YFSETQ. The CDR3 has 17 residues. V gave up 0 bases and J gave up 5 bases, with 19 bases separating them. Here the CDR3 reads CASSLDGTSQLGDTQYF. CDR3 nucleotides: TGCGCCAGCAGCTTGGACGGGACAAGTCAGTTGGGAGATACGCAGTATTTT.

The CDR3 here is CASSFRLAGVDTQYF. CDR3 DNA sequence: TGTGCCAGCAGCTTTCGTCTAGCGGGGGTAGATACGCAGTATTTT. The genes are TRBV7-6 and TRBJ2-3, with TRBD2 identical over 10 bases. Germline assignment: CDR1 SGHVS and CDR2 FNYEAQ. The CDR3 loop spans 15 amino acids. Germline trimming cut 3 bases from V and 5 bases from J; bases unmatched to any gene: 5.

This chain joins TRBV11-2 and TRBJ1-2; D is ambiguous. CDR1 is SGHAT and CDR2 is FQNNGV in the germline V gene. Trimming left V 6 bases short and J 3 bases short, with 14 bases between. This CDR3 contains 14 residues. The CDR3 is CASRSTDTDYGYTF. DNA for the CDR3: TGTGCCAGCAGGAGTACAGACACTGACTATGGCTACACCTTC.

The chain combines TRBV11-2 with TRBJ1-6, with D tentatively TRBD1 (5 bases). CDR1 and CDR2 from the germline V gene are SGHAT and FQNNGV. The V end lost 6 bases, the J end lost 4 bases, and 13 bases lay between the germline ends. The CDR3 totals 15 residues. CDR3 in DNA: TGTGCCAGCAGGTGGGGCGTCGGATATAATTCACCCCTCCACTTT. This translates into CASRWGVGYNSPLHF.

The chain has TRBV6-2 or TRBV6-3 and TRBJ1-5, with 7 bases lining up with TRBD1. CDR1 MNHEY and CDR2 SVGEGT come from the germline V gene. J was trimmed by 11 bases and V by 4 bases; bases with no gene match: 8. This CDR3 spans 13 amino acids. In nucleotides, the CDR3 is TGTGCCAGCAGTTCGGTGGAGGGGGCGGCCCAGCATTTT. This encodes CASSSVEGAAQHF.

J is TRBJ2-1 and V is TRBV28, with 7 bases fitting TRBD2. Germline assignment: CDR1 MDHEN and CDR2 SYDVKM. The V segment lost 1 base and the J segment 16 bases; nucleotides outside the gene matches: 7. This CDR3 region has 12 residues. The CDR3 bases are TGTGCCAGCAGTTTATATGGTAGCGGGCGTTTCTTC. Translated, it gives CASSLYGSGRFF.

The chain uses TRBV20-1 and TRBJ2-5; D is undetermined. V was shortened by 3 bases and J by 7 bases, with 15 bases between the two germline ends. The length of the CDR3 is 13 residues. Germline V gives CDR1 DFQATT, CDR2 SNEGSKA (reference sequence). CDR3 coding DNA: TGCAGTGCTAGTCTGGCCGAATATGGGACCCAGTACTTC. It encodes CSASLAEYGTQYF.

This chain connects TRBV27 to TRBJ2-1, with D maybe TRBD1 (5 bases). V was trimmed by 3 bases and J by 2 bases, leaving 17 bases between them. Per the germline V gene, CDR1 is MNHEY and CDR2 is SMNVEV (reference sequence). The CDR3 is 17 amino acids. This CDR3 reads CASSFPHDSPTYNEQFF. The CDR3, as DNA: TGTGCCAGCAGTTTCCCCCATGACAGCCCAACCTACAATGAGCAGTTCTTC.